The 6 T cell receptor beta chains presented below share a single source sample, sequenced in a study of blood T cell repertoires in COVID-19. Data came from immunoSEQ multiplex PCR; TCRdb stores just in-frame clones and leaves some out. Found here are a few hundred thousand clones, about 90% of them singletons; the top ten hold around 1.7%. The sample taken for sequencing was PBMCs or T cells enriched from blood (not recorded which). The receptors stem from a woman aged 30 to 39 who had recovered from COVID-19.

Written as DNA, the CDR3 is TGTGCCAGCAGCGTAGGGGACAGGGGTTCTTCACCCCTCCACTTT. This translates into CASSVGDRGSSPLHF. The J gene is TRBJ1-6, the V gene TRBV9; 10 bases agree with TRBD1. Germline loops: CDR1 SGDLS, CDR2 YYNGEE. Unmatched junction bases numbered 3, after V lost 0 bases and J lost 9 bases. The CDR3 covers 15 residues.

V usage is TRBV7-8 and J usage is TRBJ2-7; TRBD2 aligns across 8 bases. CDR3 length: 15 amino acids. J gave up 4 bases and V 2 bases, and 7 bases lay outside the gene matches. Germline-derived CDR1 and CDR2 are SGHVS and FQNEAQ. The CDR3 sequence is CASSLPGLDVYEQYF. In nucleotides, the CDR3 is TGTGCCAGCAGCTTACCGGGACTAGATGTATACGAGCAGTACTTC.

The J gene is TRBJ2-7, the V gene TRBV6-2 or TRBV6-3; TRBD2 agrees at 9 bases. After removal of 4 bases from V and 6 bases from J, the junction contained 13 bases not matched to a gene. The CDR3 spans 16 residues. Germline V gives CDR1 MNHEY, CDR2 SVGEGT. Written as DNA, the CDR3 is TGTGCCAGCAGTTCGTCGCTGGCGGGGGGGCCCTCCGAGCAGTACTTC. It codes for CASSSSLAGGPSEQYF.

The rearrangement joins TRBV7-2 to TRBJ2-1; D is possibly TRBD1 (5 bases). Germline loops: CDR1 SGHTA, CDR2 FQGNSA. V was clipped by 4 bases and J by 7 bases, with 8 bases between them. The CDR3 totals 12 residues. The CDR3 protein is CASSSGFNEQFF. For the CDR3, the DNA is TGTGCCAGCAGCTCAGGGTTTAATGAGCAGTTCTTC.

The chain couples TRBV25-1 to TRBJ1-1; tentative D call: TRBD1 (6 bases). This CDR3 region has 16 residues. Looked up from germline, CDR1 is MGHDK and CDR2 is SYGVNS. V was cut by 4 bases and J by 0 bases, with 15 bases left in between. CDR3 loop: CASSGRKGGLNTEAFF. CDR3 DNA sequence: TGTGCCAGCAGTGGGAGAAAAGGGGGATTGAACACTGAAGCTTTCTTT.

This clone was detected only once. The chain recombines TRBV2 with TRBJ2-7; TRBD2 is a possible D gene (6 bases). There are 14 residues in the CDR3. The V end lost 5 bases, the J end lost 2 bases, and 13 bases lay between the germline ends. Germline CDR1 and CDR2: SNHLY and FYNNEI. Here the CDR3 reads CASSRGNLPYEQYF. The CDR3 nucleotides read TGTGCCAGCAGTCGGGGGAACCTTCCCTACGAGCAGTACTTC.